This entry features one TCR beta chain sequence. Repertoires were generated with immunoSEQ multiplex PCR, while TCRdb's copy carries only in-frame clones and drops some. The table records about 140,000 clones, 94% of them present only once. This specimen belongs to a study of control samples from healthy donors and cancer patients. With 1 base clipped from V and 5 bases from J, the junction kept 5 bases outside the gene matches. Germline CDR1 reads GTSNPN; CDR2 reads SVGIG (reference sequence). This CDR3 is 13 amino acids long. The receptor comes from a man aged 35 to 55 in good health. The chain combines TRBV30 with TRBJ2-7, with 7 bases aligning to TRBD1. Material for sequencing was blood. CDR3 bases: TGTGCCTGGAGTGCAGGGACAGCGAACGAGCAGTACTTC. This encodes CAWSAGTANEQYF.